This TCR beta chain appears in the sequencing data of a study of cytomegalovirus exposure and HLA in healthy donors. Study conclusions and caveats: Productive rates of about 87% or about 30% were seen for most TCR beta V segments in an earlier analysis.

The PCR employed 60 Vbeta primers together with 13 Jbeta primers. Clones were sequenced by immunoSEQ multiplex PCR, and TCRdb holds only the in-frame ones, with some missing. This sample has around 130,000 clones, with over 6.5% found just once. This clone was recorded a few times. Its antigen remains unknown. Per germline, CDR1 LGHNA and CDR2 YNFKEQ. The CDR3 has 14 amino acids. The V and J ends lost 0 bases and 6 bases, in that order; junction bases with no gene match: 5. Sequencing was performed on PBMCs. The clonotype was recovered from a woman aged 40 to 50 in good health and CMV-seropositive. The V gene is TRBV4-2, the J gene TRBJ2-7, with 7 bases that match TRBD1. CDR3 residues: CASSQDLRGLEQYF. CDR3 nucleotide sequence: TGTGCCAGCAGCCAAGATTTAAGGGGGCTCGAGCAGTACTTC.